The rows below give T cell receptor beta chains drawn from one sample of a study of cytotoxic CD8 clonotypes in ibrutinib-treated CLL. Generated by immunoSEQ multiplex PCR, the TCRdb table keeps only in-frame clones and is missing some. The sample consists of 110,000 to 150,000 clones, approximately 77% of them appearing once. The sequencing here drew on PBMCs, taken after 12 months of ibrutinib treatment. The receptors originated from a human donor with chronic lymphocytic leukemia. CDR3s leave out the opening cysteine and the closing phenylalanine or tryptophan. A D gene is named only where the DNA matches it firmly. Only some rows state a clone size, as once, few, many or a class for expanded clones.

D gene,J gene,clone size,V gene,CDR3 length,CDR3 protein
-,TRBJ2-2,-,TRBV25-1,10,ASGYRAGELF
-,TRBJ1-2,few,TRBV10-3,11,AIIDSLNYGYT
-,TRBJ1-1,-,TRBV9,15,ASSVDAHTGARTEAF
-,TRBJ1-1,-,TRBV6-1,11,ASRDRPNTEAF
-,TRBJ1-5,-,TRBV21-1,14,ASSKVNRRKNQPQH
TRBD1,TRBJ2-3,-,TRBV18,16,ASSPPFGQGKHTDTQY
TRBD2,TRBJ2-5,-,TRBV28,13,ASSTSGSGGETQY
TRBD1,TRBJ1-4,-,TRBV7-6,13,ASSSQGARGEKLF
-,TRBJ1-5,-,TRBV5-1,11,ASTRISNQPQH
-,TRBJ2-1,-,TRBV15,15,ATSTDSPAPAYNEQF
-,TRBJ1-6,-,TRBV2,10,ASSDRLSPLH
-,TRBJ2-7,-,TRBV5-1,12,ASSYGPGSYEQY
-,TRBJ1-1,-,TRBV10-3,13,AISKEGSFNTEAF
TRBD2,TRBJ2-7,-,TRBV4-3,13,ASSQEGAGVREQY
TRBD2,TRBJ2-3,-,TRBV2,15,ASSPGLAGGHRDTQY
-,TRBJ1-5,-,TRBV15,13,ATSRQSYSNQPQH
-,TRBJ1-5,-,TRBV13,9,ASSKGGPQH
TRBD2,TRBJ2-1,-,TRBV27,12,ASRGGSSYNEQF
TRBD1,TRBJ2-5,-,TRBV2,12,ASTADRGFETQY
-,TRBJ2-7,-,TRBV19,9,ASSRWGEQY
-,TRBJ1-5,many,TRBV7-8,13,ASSTRAPGIGPQH
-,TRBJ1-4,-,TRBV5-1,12,ASSLGSPSEKLF
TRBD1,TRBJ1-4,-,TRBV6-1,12,ASSKDRVEEKLF
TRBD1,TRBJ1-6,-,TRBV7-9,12,ASSNPQGFSPLH
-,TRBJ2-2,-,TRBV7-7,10,ASSFYTGELF
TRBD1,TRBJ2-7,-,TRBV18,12,ASSPRQGVYEQY
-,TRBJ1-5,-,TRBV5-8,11,ASSFLGWQPQH
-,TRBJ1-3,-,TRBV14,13,ASSQFSYSGNTIY
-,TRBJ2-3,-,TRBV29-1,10,SVGLEADTQY
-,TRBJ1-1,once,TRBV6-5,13,ASSPEEGRNTEAF
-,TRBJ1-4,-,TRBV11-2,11,ASSLAYSGKLF
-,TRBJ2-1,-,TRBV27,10,ASREGHNEQF
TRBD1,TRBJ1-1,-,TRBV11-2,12,ASGTQGAGTEAF
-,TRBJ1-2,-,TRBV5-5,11,ASSSGTNYGYT
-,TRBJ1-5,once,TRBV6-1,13,ASSDIGGANQPQH
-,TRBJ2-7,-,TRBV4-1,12,ASSHEDLPGEQY
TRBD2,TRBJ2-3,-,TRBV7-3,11,ASSLRREDTQY
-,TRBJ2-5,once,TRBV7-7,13,ASSFRSGNAETQY
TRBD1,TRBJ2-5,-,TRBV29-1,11,SGDRAGQETQY
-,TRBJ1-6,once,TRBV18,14,ASSPGSGGGYSPLH
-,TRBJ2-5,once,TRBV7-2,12,ASSPRYGTETQY
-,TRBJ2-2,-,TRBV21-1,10,ASSGNTGELF